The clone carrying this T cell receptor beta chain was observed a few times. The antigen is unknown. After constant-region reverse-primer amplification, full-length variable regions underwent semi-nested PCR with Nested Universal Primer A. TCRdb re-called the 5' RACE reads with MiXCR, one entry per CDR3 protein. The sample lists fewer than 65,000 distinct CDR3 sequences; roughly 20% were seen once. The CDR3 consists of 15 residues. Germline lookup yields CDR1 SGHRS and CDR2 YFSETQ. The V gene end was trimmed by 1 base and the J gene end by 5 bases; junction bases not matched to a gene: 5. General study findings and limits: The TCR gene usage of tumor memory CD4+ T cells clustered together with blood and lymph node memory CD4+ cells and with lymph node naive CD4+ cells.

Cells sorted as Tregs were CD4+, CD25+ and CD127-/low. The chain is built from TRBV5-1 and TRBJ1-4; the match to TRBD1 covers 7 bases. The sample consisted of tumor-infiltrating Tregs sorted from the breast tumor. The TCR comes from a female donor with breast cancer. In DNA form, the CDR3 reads TGCGCCAGCAGCTTGTCCGGGACAGAAAATGAAAAACTGTTTTTT. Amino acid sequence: CASSLSGTENEKLFF.